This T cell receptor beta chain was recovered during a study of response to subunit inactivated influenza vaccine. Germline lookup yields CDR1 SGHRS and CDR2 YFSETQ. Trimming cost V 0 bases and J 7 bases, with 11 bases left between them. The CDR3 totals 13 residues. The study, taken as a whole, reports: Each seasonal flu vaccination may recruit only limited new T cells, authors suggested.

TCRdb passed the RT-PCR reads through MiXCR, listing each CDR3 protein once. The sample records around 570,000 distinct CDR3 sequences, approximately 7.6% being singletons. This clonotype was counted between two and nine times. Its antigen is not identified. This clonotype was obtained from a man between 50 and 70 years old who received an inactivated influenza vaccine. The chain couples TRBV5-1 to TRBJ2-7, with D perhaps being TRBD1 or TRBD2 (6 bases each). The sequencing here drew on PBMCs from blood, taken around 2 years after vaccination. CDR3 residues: CASSLAWGAEQYF. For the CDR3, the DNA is TGCGCCAGCAGCTTGGCCTGGGGGGCGGAGCAGTACTTC.